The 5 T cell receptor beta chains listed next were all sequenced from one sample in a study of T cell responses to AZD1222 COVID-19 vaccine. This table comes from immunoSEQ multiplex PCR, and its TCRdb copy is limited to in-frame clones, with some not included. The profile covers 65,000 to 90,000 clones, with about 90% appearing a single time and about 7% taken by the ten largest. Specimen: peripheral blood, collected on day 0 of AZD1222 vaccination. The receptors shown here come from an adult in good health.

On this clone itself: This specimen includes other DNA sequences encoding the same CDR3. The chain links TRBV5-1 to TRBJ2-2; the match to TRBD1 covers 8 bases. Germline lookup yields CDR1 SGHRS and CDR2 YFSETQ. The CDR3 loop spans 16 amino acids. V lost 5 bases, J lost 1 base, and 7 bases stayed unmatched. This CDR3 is CASSFTGTGNTGELFF. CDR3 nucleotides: TGCGCCAGCAGTTTTACTGGGACAGGGAACACCGGGGAGCTGTTTTTT. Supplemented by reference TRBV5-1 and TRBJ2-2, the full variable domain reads KAGVTQTPRYLIKTRGQQVTLSCSPISGHRSVSWYQQTPGQGLQFLFEYFSETQRNKGNFPGRFSGRQFSNSRSEMNVSTLELGDSALYLCASSFTGTGNTGELFFGEGSRLTVL.

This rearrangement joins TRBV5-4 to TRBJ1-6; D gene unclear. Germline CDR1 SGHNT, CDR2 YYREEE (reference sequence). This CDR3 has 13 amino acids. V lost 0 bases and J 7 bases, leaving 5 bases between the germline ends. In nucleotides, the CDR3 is TGTGCCAGCAGCTTGGACGGAAATTCACCCCTCCACTTT. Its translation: CASSLDGNSPLHF.

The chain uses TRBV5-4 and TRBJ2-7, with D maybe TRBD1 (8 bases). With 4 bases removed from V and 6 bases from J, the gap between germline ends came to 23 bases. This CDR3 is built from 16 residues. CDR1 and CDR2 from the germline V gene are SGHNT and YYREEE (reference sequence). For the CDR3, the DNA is TGTGCCAGCAGCCCCTGGACAGGGTTTGGGGGGGGCGAGCAGTACTTC. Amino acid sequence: CASSPWTGFGGGEQYF.

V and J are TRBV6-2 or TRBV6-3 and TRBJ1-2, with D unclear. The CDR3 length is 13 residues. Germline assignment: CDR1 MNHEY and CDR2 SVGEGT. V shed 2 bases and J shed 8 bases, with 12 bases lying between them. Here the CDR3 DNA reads TGTGCCAGCAGTTACATCGGTGTTGGAGGCTACACCTTC. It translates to CASSYIGVGGYTF.

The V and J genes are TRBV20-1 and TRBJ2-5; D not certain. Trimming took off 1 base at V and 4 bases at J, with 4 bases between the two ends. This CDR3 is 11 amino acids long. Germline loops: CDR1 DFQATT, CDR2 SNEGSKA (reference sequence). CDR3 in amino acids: CSARVRETQYF. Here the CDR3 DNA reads TGCAGTGCTAGAGTACGAGAGACCCAGTACTTC.